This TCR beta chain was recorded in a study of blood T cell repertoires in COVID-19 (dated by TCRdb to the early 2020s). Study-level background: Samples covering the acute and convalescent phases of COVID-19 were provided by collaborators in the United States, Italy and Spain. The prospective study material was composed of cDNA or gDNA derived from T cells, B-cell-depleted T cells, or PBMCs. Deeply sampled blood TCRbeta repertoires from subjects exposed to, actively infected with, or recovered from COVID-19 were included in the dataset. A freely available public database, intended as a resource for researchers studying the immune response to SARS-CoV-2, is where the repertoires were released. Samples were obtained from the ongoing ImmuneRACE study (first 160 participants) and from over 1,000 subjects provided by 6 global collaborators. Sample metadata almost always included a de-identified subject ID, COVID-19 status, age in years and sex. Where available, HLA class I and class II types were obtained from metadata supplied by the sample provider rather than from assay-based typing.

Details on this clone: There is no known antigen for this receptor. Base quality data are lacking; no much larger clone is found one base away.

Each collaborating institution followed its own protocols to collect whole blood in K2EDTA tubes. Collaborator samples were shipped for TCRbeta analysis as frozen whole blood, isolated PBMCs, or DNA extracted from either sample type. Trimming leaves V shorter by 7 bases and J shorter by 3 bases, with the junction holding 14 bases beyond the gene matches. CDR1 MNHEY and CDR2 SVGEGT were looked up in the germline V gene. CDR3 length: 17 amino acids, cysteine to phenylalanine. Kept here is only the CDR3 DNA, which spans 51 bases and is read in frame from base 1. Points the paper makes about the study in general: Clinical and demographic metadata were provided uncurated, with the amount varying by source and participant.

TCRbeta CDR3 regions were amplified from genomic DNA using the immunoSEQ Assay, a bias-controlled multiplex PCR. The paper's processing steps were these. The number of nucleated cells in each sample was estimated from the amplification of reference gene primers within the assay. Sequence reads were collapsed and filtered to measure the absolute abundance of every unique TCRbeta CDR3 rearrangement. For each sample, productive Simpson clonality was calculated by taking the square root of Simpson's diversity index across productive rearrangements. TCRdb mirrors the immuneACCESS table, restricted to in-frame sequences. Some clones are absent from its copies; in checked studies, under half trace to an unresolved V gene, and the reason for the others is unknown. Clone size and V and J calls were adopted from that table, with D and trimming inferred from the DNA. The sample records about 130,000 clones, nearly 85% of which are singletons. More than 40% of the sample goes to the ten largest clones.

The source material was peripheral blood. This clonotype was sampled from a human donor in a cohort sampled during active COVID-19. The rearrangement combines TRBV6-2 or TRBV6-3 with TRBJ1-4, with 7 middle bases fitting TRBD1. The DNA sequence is TGTGCCAGCACCCCCATCGGCGGAGGGGGCCCTAATGAAAAACTGTTTTTT. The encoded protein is CASTPIGGGGPNEKLFF.